This T cell receptor beta chain is drawn from a study of blood T cell repertoires in COVID-19. At the level of the study: The study drew acute and convalescent COVID-19 samples from the United States, Italy and Spain. PBMCs, B-cell-depleted T cells, or T cells provided the cDNA or gDNA that made up the material.

Germline lookup yields CDR1 LNHDA and CDR2 SQIVND (reference sequence). The CDR3 runs 15 residues. Trimming took off 7 bases at V and 3 bases at J, with 16 bases between the two ends. The Seattle patients, enrolled during active infection, were followed longitudinally. As processed by the authors: Scientists estimated how many nucleated cells there were by amplifying reference gene primers. Clones were sequenced by immunoSEQ multiplex PCR, and TCRdb holds only the in-frame ones, with some missing. D and trimming come from the DNA, and the V and J calls and clone size come from that table. The sample records 120,000 to 150,000 clones, 75% to 90% being singletons.

The clonotype originates from a man in his late teens or twenties with COVID-19, enrolled during active disease. Source material: peripheral blood. The chain links TRBV19 to TRBJ1-5; no definite D call. The CDR3 reads CASNVGPGPNQPQHF. DNA for the CDR3: TGTGCCAGTAACGTCGGTCCGGGTCCCAATCAGCCCCAGCATTTT.